These T cell receptor beta chains were read from a single sample in a study of blood T cell repertoires in COVID-19. The table came from immunoSEQ multiplex PCR; TCRdb's copy has only in-frame clones and leaves some out. The sample shows around 250,000 clones, approximately 86% of them seen only once. Source material: peripheral blood. All receptors come from a woman younger than 35 with acute or convalescent COVID-19. Each CDR3 is given with its conserved first and last residue. The D gene is left open where the match is weak.

CDR3 protein,D gene,V gene,J gene
CASSYSIVAPVF,.,TRBV6-2/TRBV6-3,TRBJ2-1
CASSSIEGGEAFF,.,TRBV7-2,TRBJ1-1
CASSHREVGDTQYF,.,TRBV3-1/TRBV3-2,TRBJ2-3
CASIGFGGDQPQHF,.,TRBV2,TRBJ1-5
CATSRVLEREGPDTQYF,TRBD2,TRBV15,TRBJ2-3
CASSWLADSSYNEQFF,TRBD2,TRBV18,TRBJ2-1
CASSLVRTGDTEAFF,TRBD1,TRBV7-2,TRBJ1-1
CASSPMDSYEQYF,.,TRBV18,TRBJ2-7
CASSRNNQGGYEQYF,.,TRBV28,TRBJ2-7
CASRPPGLTFNEQFF,TRBD2,TRBV19,TRBJ2-1
CASSSGTYTGELFF,TRBD2,TRBV27,TRBJ2-2
CASSFYDRGTYEQYF,TRBD1,TRBV5-5,TRBJ2-7
CASSSYRGETQYF,TRBD1,TRBV11-3,TRBJ2-5
CSVEEGGQGIWGYTF,TRBD1,TRBV29-1,TRBJ1-2
CASSFLQGANTEAFF,TRBD1,TRBV28,TRBJ1-1
CASSQARGGTEAFF,.,TRBV4-3,TRBJ1-1
CASSLEGPPGSPLHF,.,TRBV5-1,TRBJ1-6
CASSRGQGVYEQYF,TRBD1,TRBV6-5,TRBJ2-7
CSVLGLAGGRSYEQYF,TRBD2,TRBV29-1,TRBJ2-7
CASSAQGTPGEKLFF,.,TRBV18,TRBJ1-4
CASSLIGDEQFF,.,TRBV5-1,TRBJ2-1